What follows are 10 T cell receptor beta chains derived from one specimen sequenced in a study of blood T cell repertoires in COVID-19. Assay used: immunoSEQ multiplex PCR; TCRdb lists only in-frame clones, some missing. The data show around 60,000 clones, more than 85% seen once. Sequencing was carried out using peripheral blood. Receptors originate from a man between 60 and 75 years old with acute or convalescent COVID-19.

This sequence joins TRBV19 and TRBJ1-5; tentatively, D is TRBD1 (5 bases). Germline CDR1 reads LNHDA; CDR2 reads SQIVND (reference sequence). V shed 5 bases and J shed 9 bases, with 14 bases lying between them. The CDR3 has 13 amino acids. CDR3 in DNA: TGTGCCAGTAGTGCAGGGATCCCCGGGCCCCAGCATTTT. It encodes CASSAGIPGPQHF.

V gene TRBV11-3 combines with J gene TRBJ2-7; no clear D. CDR3 length: 14 amino acids. Trimming took off 5 bases at V and 0 bases at J, with 11 bases between the two ends. Looked up from germline, CDR1 is SGHNT and CDR2 is YENEEA. Written as DNA, the CDR3 is TGTGCCAGCAGCCTTCTCCTAAACTCCTACGAGCAGTACTTC. Its translation is CASSLLLNSYEQYF.

The chain uses TRBV20-1 and TRBJ2-7; the D gene is possibly TRBD1 (6 bases). This CDR3 has 16 residues. V was trimmed by 3 bases and J by 0 bases, leaving 18 bases between them. Germline CDR1 and CDR2: DFQATT and SNEGSKA (reference sequence). In DNA, the CDR3 is TGCAGTGCTAGTAACCGAGCAGGGGAACCCTCCTACGAGCAGTACTTC. Encoded protein: CSASNRAGEPSYEQYF.

This clone was detected once. This sequence joins TRBV7-9 and TRBJ2-3; D unresolved. Germline CDR1 is SEHNR and CDR2 is FQNEAQ (reference sequence). V shed 1 base and J shed 1 base, with 9 bases lying between them. The CDR3 loop spans 15 amino acids. The CDR3 protein is CASSLDPSGTDTQYF. For the CDR3, the DNA is TGTGCCAGCAGCTTAGACCCCAGTGGCACAGATACGCAGTATTTT.

The rearrangement joins TRBV7-8 to TRBJ2-7; possibly TRBD1 for D (5 bases). In germline, CDR1 is SGHVS, CDR2 FQNEAQ. The CDR3 spans 14 residues. Trimming took 0 bases from V and 3 from J, leaving 9 bases between them. The CDR3 loop reads CASSLAGRDYEQYF. The CDR3 DNA is TGTGCCAGCAGCTTAGCGGGCAGGGACTACGAGCAGTACTTC.

The rearrangement joins TRBV7-2 to TRBJ2-1; 11 bases line up with TRBD1. This CDR3 spans 16 amino acids. V dropped 5 bases and J dropped 7; count of bases not matched to a gene: 10. CDR1 is SGHTA and CDR2 is FQGNSA in the germline V gene. The CDR3 sequence: CASSTRTGGAGNEQFF. DNA of the CDR3: TGTGCCAGCAGCACACGGACAGGGGGCGCGGGGAATGAGCAGTTCTTC.

The gene calls are TRBV6-2 or TRBV6-3 and TRBJ1-5; perhaps TRBD1 as D (5 bases). Germline CDR1 reads MNHEY; CDR2 reads SVGEGT. Trimming took 6 bases from V and 0 from J, leaving 15 bases between them. The CDR3 spans 16 residues. The CDR3 DNA follows: TGTGCCAGCAGCCACCGGGACTTTTATAGCAATCAGCCCCAGCATTTT. Translating it yields CASSHRDFYSNQPQHF.

The chain recombines TRBV16 with TRBJ1-3, with D perhaps TRBD1 (6 bases). V was trimmed by 4 bases and J by 0 bases, leaving 13 bases between them. This CDR3 spans 16 amino acids. The germline CDR1 and CDR2 sequences are KGHSY and FQNENV. In DNA form, the CDR3 reads TGTGCCAGCAGCCCGCCCGACAGGTACTCTGGAAACACCATATATTTT. It yields the protein CASSPPDRYSGNTIYF.

This clone occurred once. The V gene is TRBV28, the J gene TRBJ1-2; the D gene is possibly TRBD1 (6 bases). This CDR3 has 13 amino acids. Per the germline V gene, CDR1 is MDHEN and CDR2 is SYDVKM. The V end lost 4 bases, the J end lost 4 bases, and 10 bases lay between the germline ends. This chain's CDR3 is CASSSTGPYGYTF. DNA of the CDR3: TGTGCCAGCAGTTCGACAGGTCCCTATGGCTACACCTTC.

The chain recombines TRBV19 with TRBJ2-7; 10 bases align to TRBD2. This CDR3 region has 15 residues. CDR1 is LNHDA, CDR2 SQIVND, per germline (reference sequence). The V segment lost 4 bases and the J segment 4 bases; nucleotides outside the gene matches: 7. CDR3 nucleotide sequence: TGTGCCAGTAGTACCCTAGCGGGAGTGGCTTACGAGCAGTACTTC. Translation gives CASSTLAGVAYEQYF.